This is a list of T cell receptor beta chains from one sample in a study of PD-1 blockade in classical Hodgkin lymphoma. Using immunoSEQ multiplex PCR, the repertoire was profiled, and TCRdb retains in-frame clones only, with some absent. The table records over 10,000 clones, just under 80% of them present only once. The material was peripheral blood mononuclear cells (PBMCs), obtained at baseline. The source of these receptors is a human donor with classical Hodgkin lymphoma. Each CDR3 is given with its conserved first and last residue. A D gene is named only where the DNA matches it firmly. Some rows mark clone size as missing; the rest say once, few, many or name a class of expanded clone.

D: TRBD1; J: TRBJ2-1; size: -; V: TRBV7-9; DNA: TGTGCCAGCAGCCCTGGGACAGGTTCCCACAATGAGCAGTTCTTC; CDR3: CASSPGTGSHNEQFF
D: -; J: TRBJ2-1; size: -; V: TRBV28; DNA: TGTGCCAGCAGTTCCCTTGGTCCAGCGCGGACACAAATCTACAATGAGCAGTTCTTC; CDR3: CASSSLGPARTQIYNEQFF
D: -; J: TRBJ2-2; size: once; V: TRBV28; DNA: TGTGCCAGCACTATTCGCGGGGAGCTGTTTTTT; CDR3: CASTIRGELFF
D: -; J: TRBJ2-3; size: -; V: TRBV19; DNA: TGTGCCAGTAGTGCTGGCGAGTGGGGGGCAAACCCAGATACGCAGTATTTT; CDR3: CASSAGEWGANPDTQYF
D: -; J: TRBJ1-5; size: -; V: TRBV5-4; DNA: TGTGCCAGCGGGTGGGCTAGCAATCAGCCCCAGCATTTT; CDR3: CASGWASNQPQHF
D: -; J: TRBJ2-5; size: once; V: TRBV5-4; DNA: TGTGCCAGCAGCTTTCGGACAATCCAAGAGACCCAGTACTTC; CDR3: CASSFRTIQETQYF
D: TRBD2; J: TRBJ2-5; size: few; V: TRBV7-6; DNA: TGTGCCAGCAGCCCCAGCGGGGGGCCGAGTGAGACCCAGTACTTC; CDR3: CASSPSGGPSETQYF
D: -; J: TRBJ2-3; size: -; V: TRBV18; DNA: TGTGCCAGCTCACCACTGGCGGGACTCACAGATACGCAGTATTTT; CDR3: CASSPLAGLTDTQYF
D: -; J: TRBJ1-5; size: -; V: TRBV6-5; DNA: TGTGCCAGCAGTTATGGGGGTGGCAATCAGCCCCAGCATTTT; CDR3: CASSYGGGNQPQHF
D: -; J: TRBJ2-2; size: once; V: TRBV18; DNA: TGTGCCAGCTCACCACGGGCCGCAGGGGAGCTGTTTTTT; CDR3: CASSPRAAGELFF
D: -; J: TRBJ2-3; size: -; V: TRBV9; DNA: TGTGCCAGCAGTATGGCTGGAGGGGGGGGCAACACAGATACGCAGTATTTT; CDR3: CASSMAGGGGNTDTQYF
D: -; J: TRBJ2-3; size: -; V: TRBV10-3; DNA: TGTGCCATCAGAGAGGGACCAGATACGCAGTATTTT; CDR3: CAIREGPDTQYF
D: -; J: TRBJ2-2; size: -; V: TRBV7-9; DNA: TGTGCCAGCAGCTTAGTTGAGGTCGGGGAGCTGTTTTTT; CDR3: CASSLVEVGELFF